In this sample, the clone carrying this T cell receptor (beta chain) turned up once. This record comes from a study of blood T cell repertoires in COVID-19. About the research overall: Sources were T cells, B-cell-depleted T cells, or PBMCs; the material itself was cDNA or gDNA.

Per germline, CDR1 SGHTA and CDR2 FQGNSA. The CDR3 has 19 amino acids. V lost 6 bases to trimming and J lost 1 base; unmatched junction nucleotides: 13. Source study methods: Estimation of nucleated cell counts relied on the amplification of reference gene primers. Clones were read by immunoSEQ multiplex PCR, and TCRdb kept only the in-frame ones, dropping some. V, J and clone size were drawn from that table, and D and trimming were deduced from the DNA. The sample has around 68,000 clones, approximately 89% seen once. Sequenced sample: peripheral blood. This clonotype was sampled from a human donor in a cohort sampled during active COVID-19. The chain uses TRBV7-2 and TRBJ2-3; 13 bases match TRBD2. The CDR3: CASRPPAPGLAGRTDTQYF. Here the CDR3 DNA reads TGTGCCAGCAGACCTCCCGCGCCGGGACTAGCGGGGCGCACAGATACGCAGTATTTT.